This passage covers 5 T cell receptor beta chains from one sample sequenced in a study of blood T cell repertoires in COVID-19. Data came from immunoSEQ multiplex PCR; TCRdb stores just in-frame clones and leaves some out. The sample holds around 180,000 clones, 80% to 90% seen once. Sequenced: peripheral blood. These receptors were obtained from a man in his 70s with active or convalescent COVID-19.

The chain combines TRBV18 with TRBJ2-2, with TRBD2 as a possible D gene (6 bases). Germline V gives CDR1 KGHSH, CDR2 LQKENI. The CDR3 sequence is 14 residues long. V gave up 1 base and J gave up 5 bases, with 8 bases separating them. Here the CDR3 reads CASSPRRDTGELFF. The DNA for the CDR3 is TGTGCCAGCTCACCACGGCGGGATACCGGGGAGCTGTTTTTT.

This chain joins TRBV6-2 or TRBV6-3 and TRBJ2-1; TRBD2 matches 7 bases. Looked up from germline, CDR1 is MNHEY and CDR2 is SVGEGT. V was pared by 4 bases and J by 6 bases, with 12 bases of the junction left unmatched. This CDR3 has 16 residues. The CDR3 coding sequence is TGTGCCAGCAGTTCCTCTGGACTAGGCCACCGCAATGAGCAGTTCTTC. Translated: CASSSSGLGHRNEQFF.

The chain carries TRBV24-1 and TRBJ2-1; perhaps TRBD2 as D (5 bases). The V gene's germline CDR1 is KGHDR and CDR2 SFDVKD. CDR3 size: 13 residues. V lost 9 bases to trimming and J lost 0 bases, with 8 bases between them. For the CDR3, the DNA is TGTGCCACCCAGGAGGACTCCTACAATGAGCAGTTCTTC. Its protein product is CATQEDSYNEQFF.

This clone was detected once. J is TRBJ1-2 and V is TRBV18; TRBD1 agrees at 8 bases. Trimming at V came to 3 bases and at J to 6 bases, leaving 9 bases not matched to a gene. The CDR3 is 15 residues long. Germline CDR1 and CDR2: KGHSH and LQKENI. As DNA, the CDR3 is TGTGCCAGCTCACCGTTCTCAGGACAGGGAAATGGCTACACCTTC. It codes for CASSPFSGQGNGYTF.

The chain links TRBV25-1 to TRBJ2-3; 11 nucleotides agree with TRBD2. Germline CDR1 and CDR2: MGHDK and SYGVNS. CDR3 length: 17 amino acids. V lost 8 bases to trimming and J lost 1 base; unmatched junction nucleotides: 11. The CDR3 region is CASARPSGRSGTDTQYF. The CDR3 nucleotides read TGTGCCAGCGCCCGCCCTAGCGGGAGGTCGGGCACAGATACGCAGTATTTT.